The entry below describes one T cell receptor beta chain. Its antigen is undetermined. The sample is drawn from a study of CXCR3-negative and CXCR3-positive naive CD8 T cells. Study-wide results and limits: CXCR3-positive naive cells carried more hydrophobic TRB CDR3s than CXCR3-negative ones. The TRBV-TRBJ usage of naive CXCR3-negative and CXCR3-positive cells was similar, but that of memory cells differed.

CDR3 size: 14 residues. Germline V CDR1 and CDR2: SQVTM, ANQGSEA. The TRB cDNA libraries were prepared by 5' RACE with UMI labels. TCRdb derives one entry per CDR3 protein from the 5' RACE reads, leaving out DNA. This table holds thousands of distinct CDR3 sequences. Source material: naive CXCR3+ CD8+ T cells from blood. The subset is: CD45RO-CCR7+CD27+CD95- naive CD8+ T cells expressing CXCR3 (TNR3+). The source is a human donor in good health. Some clones in this sample may be carry-over from other donors' samples. The chain couples TRBV29-1 to TRBJ2-7; TCRdb proposes TRBD1, but this gene call is untestable without DNA. The CDR3 spells CSVEDGGRSYEQYF.